This record concerns one T cell receptor beta chain sequence. This sample was included in a study of blood T cell repertoires in COVID-19. The method was immunoSEQ multiplex PCR; TCRdb's version includes in-frame clones alone and lacks a portion of them. The sample includes about 130,000 clones, 70% to 80% of them seen just once. The ends lost 5 bases at V and 6 bases at J; junction bases unmatched: 8. CDR3 length: 15 residues. Germline V gives CDR1 SGHRS, CDR2 YFSETQ. The specimen was peripheral blood. The chain recombines TRBV5-1 with TRBJ2-2; 9 bases fit TRBD2. This receptor was identified in a woman aged 70-85 years with COVID-19, enrolled during active disease. The CDR3 DNA sequence: TGCGCCAGCAGGGGGGCTAGCGGGGTCGCCGGGGAGCTGTTTTTT. Translating it yields CASRGASGVAGELFF.